The entry below describes one T cell receptor (beta chain). The data were obtained in a study of blood T cell repertoires in COVID-19. In the authors' workflow: Reference gene primer amplification gave estimated nucleated cell counts. TCRdb's copy holds only in-frame clones and misses some; the assay was immunoSEQ multiplex PCR. V and J calls and clone size follow that table, whereas D and trimming were derived from the DNA. The repertoire has 45,000 to 65,000 clones, about 76% of them found once; the top ten carry around 43%. CDR3 size: 15 residues. After removal of 4 bases from V and 3 bases from J, the junction contained 6 bases not matched to a gene. The V gene's germline CDR1 is LNHDA and CDR2 SQIVND (reference sequence).

The chain couples TRBV19 to TRBJ2-3; 8 bases fit TRBD2. This TCR came from a man between 65 and 85 years old with active or convalescent COVID-19. Sequencing was done on a sample of peripheral blood. CDR3 residues: CASSKDAGGTDTQYF. In nucleotides, the CDR3 is TGTGCCAGTAGTAAGGATGCGGGGGGAACAGATACGCAGTATTTT.